These 13 T cell receptor beta chains were all obtained from the same sample, sequenced in a study of blood T cell repertoires in COVID-19. Assay used: immunoSEQ multiplex PCR; TCRdb lists only in-frame clones, some missing. The sample contains more than 150,000 clones, around 89% of which appear only once. Sequenced: peripheral blood. The origin of the receptors is a man aged 50 to 60 with acute or convalescent COVID-19.

The sample holds one count of this clone. The chain recombines TRBV24-1 with TRBJ2-3; perhaps TRBD2 as D (6 bases). Looked up from germline, CDR1 is KGHDR and CDR2 is SFDVKD. The length of the CDR3 is 14 residues. The germline V and J ends were trimmed by 4 bases and 11 bases, with 18 bases remaining between them. The CDR3 reads CATSDPDRGFRQYF. The CDR3 region has the DNA TGTGCCACCAGTGACCCTGACCGGGGGTTTCGGCAGTATTTT.

The CDR3 loop is CASSQGGRDTEAFF. The CDR3 DNA follows: TGTGCCAGCAGCCAAGGAGGGAGGGACACTGAAGCTTTCTTT. V and J are TRBV3-1 (or the pseudogene TRBV3-2) and TRBJ1-1; no definite D call. Germline CDR1 and CDR2: LGHDT and YNNKEL (reference sequence). The CDR3 is 14 amino acids. V was pared by 1 base and J by 3 bases, with 9 bases between.

The CDR3 DNA reads TGTGCCAGCAGTTCCGCGGGAGCGGGGGAGCTGTTTTTT. It translates to CASSSAGAGELFF. The chain employs TRBV28 and TRBJ2-2; 7 bases are a match to TRBD2. Germline CDR1 and CDR2: MDHEN and SYDVKM. The trim removed 4 bases at V and 8 bases at J, leaving 4 bases unmatched. The CDR3 has 13 amino acids.

The gene calls are TRBV11-2 and TRBJ2-3; 8 positions agree with TRBD1. Germline loops: CDR1 SGHAT, CDR2 FQNNGV. The CDR3 runs to 15 residues. With 1 base clipped from V and 4 bases from J, the junction kept 4 bases outside the gene matches. The CDR3 loop is CASSLATGASDTQYF. CDR3 DNA sequence: TGTGCCAGCAGCTTAGCGACAGGGGCCTCAGATACGCAGTATTTT.

The chain's CDR3 is CASSYKGFQETQYF. CDR3 DNA: TGTGCCAGCAGTTACAAGGGGTTCCAAGAGACCCAGTACTTC. The chain couples TRBV6-2 or TRBV6-3 to TRBJ2-5; TRBD1 is a possible D gene (5 bases). The CDR3 extends over 14 amino acids. Trimming removed 2 bases at V and 1 base at J, with 8 bases between. Germline lookup yields CDR1 MNHEY and CDR2 SVGEGT.

The chain links TRBV24-1 to TRBJ2-1; D is possibly TRBD2 (5 bases). This CDR3 region has 16 residues. The germline CDR1 and CDR2 sequences are KGHDR and SFDVKD. Trimming shortened V by 3 bases and J by 5 bases, and 16 bases separated the two germline ends. The CDR3 loop reads CATSDRIGVGDNEQFF. The DNA for the CDR3 is TGTGCCACCAGTGATCGCATCGGGGTAGGCGACAATGAGCAGTTCTTC.

The rearrangement links TRBV27 to TRBJ2-7, with D perhaps matching TRBD1 (6 bases). The CDR3 consists of 14 residues. Germline CDR1 MNHEY, CDR2 SMNVEV (reference sequence). V lost 6 bases, J lost 1 base, and 13 bases lay in between. The CDR3 bases are TGTGCCAGCAGCGACCGAGACAGGTCCTACGAGCAGTACTTC. Its protein is CASSDRDRSYEQYF.

The V and J genes are TRBV11-2 and TRBJ2-7; TRBD1 agrees at 8 bases. Germline CDR1 is SGHAT and CDR2 is FQNNGV. The CDR3 has 15 residues. Trimming at V came to 5 bases and at J to 3 bases, leaving 9 bases not matched to a gene. The CDR3 bases are TGTGCCAGCAGCGGGGGGCAGGGGGCCCGCTACGAGCAGTACGTC. The encoded protein is CASSGGQGARYEQYV.

The chain carries TRBV29-1 and TRBJ1-1; D may be TRBD1 (5 bases). The CDR3 has 13 residues. CDR1 and CDR2 (germline): SQVTM, ANQGSEA. V lost 6 bases and J 6 bases, leaving 17 bases between the germline ends. In DNA form, the CDR3 reads TGCAGCGTGGGATTGGGGCGGTGGTCTGAAGCTTTCTTT. It specifies CSVGLGRWSEAFF.

The chain combines TRBV9 with TRBJ2-1, with TRBD2 as a possible D gene (5 bases). Trimming left V 0 bases short and J 4 bases short, with 11 bases between. The length of the CDR3 is 15 residues. Per germline, CDR1 SGDLS and CDR2 YYNGEE. DNA of the CDR3: TGTGCCAGCAGCGTAGAAGGAGCGGAGTACAATGAGCAGTTCTTC. This codes for CASSVEGAEYNEQFF.

This clone was observed once. The V gene is TRBV2, the J gene TRBJ1-6; 8 positions agree with TRBD1. Germline V CDR1 and CDR2: SNHLY, FYNNEI. The J segment lost 6 bases and the V segment lost 6 bases, leaving 4 bases of the junction unmatched. The CDR3 spans 14 residues. The CDR3 DNA is TGTGCCAGCAGGGACAGGGTTCCTAATTCACCCCTCCACTTT. Protein sequence: CASRDRVPNSPLHF. The full variable domain, completed using reference TRBV2 and TRBJ1-6, is EPEVTQTPSHQVTQMGQEVILRCVPISNHLYFYWYRQILGQKVEFLVSFYNNEISEKSEIFDDQFSVERPDGSNFTLKIRSTKLEDSAMYFCASRDRVPNSPLHFGNGTRLTVT.

This chain joins TRBV2 and TRBJ2-2, with TRBD2 identical over 7 bases. The CDR3 is 14 residues long. V gave up 10 bases and J gave up 3 bases; unmatched junction bases: 8. Germline V gene data show CDR1 as SNHLY and CDR2 as FYNNEI. The CDR3 DNA is TGTGCCATTAATAGCGGGCGTTACACCGGGGAGCTGTTTTTT. This sequence encodes CAINSGRYTGELFF.

The chain joins TRBV28 to TRBJ2-1, with 12 bases identical to TRBD1. Trimming cost V 4 bases and J 8 bases; bases outside gene matches: 9. Per the germline V gene, CDR1 is MDHEN and CDR2 is SYDVKM. The CDR3 has 16 amino acids. Written as DNA, the CDR3 is TGTGCCAGCAGTTCCCCCGGGACAGGGGGCCGGGATGAGCAGTTCTTC. Protein sequence: CASSSPGTGGRDEQFF.